This TCR beta chain derives from a study of early T cells in non-severe SARS-CoV-2 infection. CDR1 and CDR2 (germline): SSHAT, FNYEAQ (reference sequence). This CDR3 comprises 15 residues. This clonotype ranks as medium-sized. One junction end disagrees with the germline gene, perhaps due to a read error. Tagging with unique molecular identifiers was applied to individual cDNA molecules. TCRdb redid the calling of the 5' RACE reads with MiXCR, one entry per CDR3 protein. There are about 22,000 distinct CDR3 sequences in the sample; 3% to 4% occur only once, and roughly 5.4% lies in the top ten. The V gene is TRBV7-7, the J gene TRBJ2-1, with TRBD2 matching over 7 bases. Sequences were obtained from whole blood. The source is an adult who was a healthcare worker with PCR-confirmed SARS-CoV-2 infection or an uninfected control (not recorded which). The CDR3, as DNA: TGTGCTAGCAGCCCCACGGCGGGAGTAGCCAATGAGCAGTTCTTC. This gives the protein CASSPTAGVANEQFF. Combining the CDR3 with reference TRBV7-7 and TRBJ2-1 gives the whole variable domain GAGVSQSPRYKVTKRGQDVTLRCDPISSHATLYWYQQALGQGPEFLTYFNYEAQPDKSGLPSDRFSAERPEGSISTLTIQRTEQRDSAMYRCASSPTAGVANEQFFGPGTRLTVL.